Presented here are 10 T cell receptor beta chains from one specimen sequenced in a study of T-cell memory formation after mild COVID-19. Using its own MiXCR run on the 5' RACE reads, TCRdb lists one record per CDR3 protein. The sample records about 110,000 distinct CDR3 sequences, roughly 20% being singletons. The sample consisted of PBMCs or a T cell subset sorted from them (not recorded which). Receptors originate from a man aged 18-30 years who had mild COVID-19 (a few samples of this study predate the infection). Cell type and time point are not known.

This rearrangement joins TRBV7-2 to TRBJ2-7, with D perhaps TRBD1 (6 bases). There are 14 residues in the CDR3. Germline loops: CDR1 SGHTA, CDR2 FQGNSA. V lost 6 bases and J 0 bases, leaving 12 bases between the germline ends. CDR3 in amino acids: CASSDRTISYEQYF. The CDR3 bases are TGTGCCAGCAGTGACAGGACAATCTCCTACGAGCAGTACTTC.

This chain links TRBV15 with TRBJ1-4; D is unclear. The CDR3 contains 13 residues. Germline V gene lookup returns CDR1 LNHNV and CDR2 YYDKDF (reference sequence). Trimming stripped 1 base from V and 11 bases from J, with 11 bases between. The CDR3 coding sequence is TGTGCCACCAGCAGAGGCAAGTGGGCGAAACTGTTTTTT. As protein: CATSRGKWAKLFF.

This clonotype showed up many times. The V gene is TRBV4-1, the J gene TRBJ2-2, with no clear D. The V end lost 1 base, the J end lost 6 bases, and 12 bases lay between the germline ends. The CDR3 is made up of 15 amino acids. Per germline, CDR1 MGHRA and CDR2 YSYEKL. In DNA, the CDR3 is TGCGCCAGCAGCCAAGGGTTCAGGATGCCCGGGGAGCTGTTTTTT. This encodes CASSQGFRMPGELFF.

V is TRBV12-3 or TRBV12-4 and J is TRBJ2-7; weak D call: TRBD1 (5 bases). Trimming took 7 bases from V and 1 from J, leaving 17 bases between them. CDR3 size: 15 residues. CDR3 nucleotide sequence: TGTGCCAGCACCCCCACAGGTAAAGCATCCTACGAGCAGTACTTC. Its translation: CASTPTGKASYEQYF.

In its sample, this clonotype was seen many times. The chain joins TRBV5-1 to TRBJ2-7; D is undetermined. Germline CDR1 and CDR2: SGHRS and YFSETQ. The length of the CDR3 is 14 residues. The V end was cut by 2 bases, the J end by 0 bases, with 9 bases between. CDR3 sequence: CASSFGTGSYEQYV. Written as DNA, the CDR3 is TGCGCCAGCAGCTTTGGTACCGGCTCCTACGAGCAGTACGTC.

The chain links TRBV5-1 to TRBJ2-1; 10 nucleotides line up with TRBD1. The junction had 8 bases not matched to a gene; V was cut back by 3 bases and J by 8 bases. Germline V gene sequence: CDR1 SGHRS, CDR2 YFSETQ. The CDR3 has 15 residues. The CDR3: CASSSPGQGHHEQFF. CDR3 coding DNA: TGCGCCAGCAGCTCTCCGGGACAGGGGCACCATGAGCAGTTCTTC.

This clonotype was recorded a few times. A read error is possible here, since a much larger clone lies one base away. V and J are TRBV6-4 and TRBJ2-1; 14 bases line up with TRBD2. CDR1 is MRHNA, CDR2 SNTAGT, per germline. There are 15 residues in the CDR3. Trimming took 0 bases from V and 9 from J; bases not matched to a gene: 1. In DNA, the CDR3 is TGTGCCAGCAGTGACTCGACTAGCGGGGGGGCTGAGCAGTTCTTC. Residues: CASSDSTSGGAEQFF.

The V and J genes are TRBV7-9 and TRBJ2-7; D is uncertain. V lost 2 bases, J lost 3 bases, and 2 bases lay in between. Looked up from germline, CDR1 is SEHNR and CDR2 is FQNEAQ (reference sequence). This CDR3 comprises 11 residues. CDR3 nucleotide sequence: TGTGCCAGCAGCTTATTCTACGAGCAGTACGTC. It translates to CASSLFYEQYV.

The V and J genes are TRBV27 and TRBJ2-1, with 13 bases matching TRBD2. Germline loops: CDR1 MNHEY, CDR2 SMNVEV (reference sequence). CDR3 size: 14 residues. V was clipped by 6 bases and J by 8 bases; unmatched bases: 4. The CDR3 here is CASRLAGGPDEQFF. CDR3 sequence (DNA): TGTGCCAGCAGACTAGCGGGGGGGCCGGATGAGCAGTTCTTC.

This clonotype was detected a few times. The DNA for the CDR3 is TGTGCCAGCAGTCCCGGGCCTCTTGCGTCCGAGCAGTACGTC. It is translated as CASSPGPLASEQYV. This chain connects TRBV27 to TRBJ2-7; D not resolved. Per germline, CDR1 MNHEY and CDR2 SMNVEV (reference sequence). Between the trimmed V and J ends, which lost 5 bases and 6 bases, there was a span of 17 bases. This CDR3 region has 14 residues.